The clone carrying this T cell receptor beta chain has just one count. The antigen is undetermined. Anyone with autoimmune disease history or systemic immunosuppression was excluded. This entry comes from a study of OX40 agonist ivuxolimab in advanced cancers. The wider study: Participants averaged approximately 65 years of age (range about 23 to 79) and were around 80% male. Study results and caveats: Within 6 weeks, CD4+ and CD8+ blood T cells expanded clonally at 0.1 to 3.0 mg/kg. Patients who responded partially at 0.1-3.0 mg/kg showed clonal expansion ranking among the lowest.

TCRdb's table, derived via immunoSEQ multiplex PCR, lists solely in-frame clones and lacks some. The sample lists about 110,000 clones, 90% occurring once. Trimming left V 1 base short and J 5 bases short, with 14 bases between. CDR3 length equals 15 residues. Germline CDR1 SGHTA, CDR2 FQGNSA. Sequenced material: CD4+ or CD8+ T cells sorted from blood, taken in a trial of the OX40 agonist ivuxolimab. This TCR was recovered from an adult with an advanced solid tumor such as melanoma, head and neck, liver or kidney cancer. The rearrangement joins TRBV7-2 to TRBJ2-5; tentatively, D is TRBD1 (5 bases). The CDR3 nucleotides read TGTGCCAGCAGCTTAGAATGGGGCGAGGCGGAGACCCAGTACTTC. Translating it yields CASSLEWGEAETQYF.